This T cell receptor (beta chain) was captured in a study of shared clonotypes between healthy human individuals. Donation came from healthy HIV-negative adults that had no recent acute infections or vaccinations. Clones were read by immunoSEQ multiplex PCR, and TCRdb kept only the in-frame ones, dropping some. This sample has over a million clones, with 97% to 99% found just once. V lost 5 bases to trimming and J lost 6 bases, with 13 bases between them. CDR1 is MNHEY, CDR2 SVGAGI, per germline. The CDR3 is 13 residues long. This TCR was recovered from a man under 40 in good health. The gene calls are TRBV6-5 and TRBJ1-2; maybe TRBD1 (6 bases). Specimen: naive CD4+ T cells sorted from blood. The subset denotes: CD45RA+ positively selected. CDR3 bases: TGTGCCAGCAGTAATAGAGGGGGAGATGGCTACACCTTC. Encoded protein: CASSNRGGDGYTF.